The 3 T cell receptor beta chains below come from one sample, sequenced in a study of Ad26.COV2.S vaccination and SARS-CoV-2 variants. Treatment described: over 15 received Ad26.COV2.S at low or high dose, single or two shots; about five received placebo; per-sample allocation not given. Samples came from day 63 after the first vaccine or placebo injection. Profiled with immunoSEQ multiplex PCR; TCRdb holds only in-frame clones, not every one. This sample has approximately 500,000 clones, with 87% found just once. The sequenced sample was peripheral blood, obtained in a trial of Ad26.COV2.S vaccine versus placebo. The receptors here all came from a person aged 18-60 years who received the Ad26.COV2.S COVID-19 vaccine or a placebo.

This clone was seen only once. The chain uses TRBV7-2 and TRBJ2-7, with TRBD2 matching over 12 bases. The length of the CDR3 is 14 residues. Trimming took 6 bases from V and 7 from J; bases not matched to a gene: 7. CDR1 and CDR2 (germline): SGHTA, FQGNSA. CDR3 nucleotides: TGTGCCAGCAGTTCCCTAGCGGGAGGGGGGGAGCAGTACTTC. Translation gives CASSSLAGGGEQYF.

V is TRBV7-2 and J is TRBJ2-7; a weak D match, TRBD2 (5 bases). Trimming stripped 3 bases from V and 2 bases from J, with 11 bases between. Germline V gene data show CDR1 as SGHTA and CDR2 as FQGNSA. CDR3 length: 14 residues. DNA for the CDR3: TGTGCCAGCAGCTTGGAGGTCCCTCCCTACGAGCAGTACTTC. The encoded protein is CASSLEVPPYEQYF.

The CDR3 loop reads CASSENRGAPEAFF. The CDR3 DNA reads TGTGCCAGCAGTGAAAACAGGGGTGCGCCTGAAGCTTTCTTT. The V and J genes are TRBV25-1 and TRBJ1-1, with 7 nucleotides matching TRBD1. The trim removed 2 bases at V and 6 bases at J, leaving 6 bases unmatched. Germline V CDR1 and CDR2: MGHDK, SYGVNS. CDR3 length: 14 residues.